The 8 T cell receptor beta chains below were found in one sample sequenced in a study of T cells in women clearing cervical HPV infection. TCRdb's copy holds only in-frame clones and misses some; the assay was immunoSEQ multiplex PCR. The sample has 25,000 to 30,000 clones, and its top ten clones hold approximately 22%. The sequenced material came from blood buffy coat. Receptors originate from a woman aged 18 to 75 with a cervical HPV16 infection that either progressed to CIN3+ or cleared (not recorded which).

Comments on this clone: The read is 3 residues too short to cover the CDR3 end, so that end is filled in from the germline J gene. This sequence joins TRBV3-1 (or the pseudogene TRBV3-2) and TRBJ2-1; no firm D call. The CDR3 loop spans 14 amino acids. Germline lookup yields CDR1 LGHDT and CDR2 YNNKEL (reference sequence). With 1 base removed from V and 9 bases from J, the gap between germline ends came to 13 bases. The sequenced part of the CDR3 DNA is TGTGCCAGCAGCCAAGGACTCCTTGGAACTGAG. This translates into CASSQGLLGTE. The entire CDR3 sequence reads CASSQGLLGTEQFF.

As regards this clone: The read finishes 3 residues shy of the CDR3 end, and the germline J gene is used to complete it. The genes are TRBV30 and TRBJ1-4; D is unclear. V lost 0 bases and J lost 6, with 5 bases in between. There are 12 residues in the CDR3. In germline, CDR1 is GTSNPN, CDR2 SVGIG (reference sequence). This chain's CDR3 is CAWSVLDEKLFF. The part of the CDR3 DNA that was read is TGTGCCTGGAGTGTACTGGATGAAAAA.

In the case of this clone: The read ends 3 residues before the CDR3 terminus; that terminus is restored from the germline J gene. The chain has TRBV5-4 and TRBJ1-4, with a weak D call TRBD1 (6 bases). The CDR3 runs to 14 residues. CDR1 is SGHNT and CDR2 is YYREEE in the germline V gene (reference sequence). V was shortened by 0 bases and J by 5 bases, with 8 bases between the two germline ends. The CDR3 bases that were read are TGTGCCAGCAGCTTGGTGGGGGCGAATGAAAAA. This gives the protein CASSLVGANEK. The entire CDR3 is CASSLVGANEKLFF. Drawing the rest from reference TRBV5-4 and TRBJ1-4, the complete variable domain is ETGVTQSPTHLIKTRGQQVTLRCSSQSGHNTVSWYQQALGQGPQFIFQYYREEENGRGNFPPRFSGLQFPNYSSELNVNALELDDSALYLCASSLVGANEKLFFGSGTQLSVL.

The covered CDR3 bases are TGTGCCAGTAGTGAAACAGGAAACTCAAAGTATGGC. It encodes CASSETGNSKYG. The full CDR3 reads CASSETGNSKYGYTF. J is TRBJ1-2 and V is TRBV19, with D maybe TRBD1 (5 bases). The read ends 3 residues early relative to the CDR3; the germline J gene fills the gap. Germline lookup yields CDR1 LNHDA and CDR2 SQIVND (reference sequence). The CDR3 totals 15 residues. Trimming took off 5 bases at V and 5 bases at J, with 18 bases between the two ends.

About this clone itself: The read terminates 3 residues ahead of where the CDR3 ends, so the germline J gene completes it. V and J are TRBV3-1 (or the pseudogene TRBV3-2) and TRBJ2-7; D is perhaps TRBD1 (5 bases). The CDR3 contains 14 residues. CDR1 LGHDT and CDR2 YNNKEL come from the germline V gene (reference sequence). V lost 4 bases and J 0 bases, leaving 10 bases between the germline ends. The part of the CDR3 DNA that was read is TGTGCCAGCAGCCTAGGGCAGGGCTCCTACGAG. Translation gives CASSLGQGSYE. From start to end, the CDR3 is CASSLGQGSYEQYF.

Comment on this clone: The read gets to within 3 residues of the CDR3 end, and the germline J gene fills in the rest. This chain uses TRBV20-1 with TRBJ2-1; TRBD2 agrees at 9 bases. This CDR3 is built from 13 residues. The V gene's germline CDR1 is DFQATT and CDR2 SNEGSKA (reference sequence). V trimming: 3 bases; J trimming: 7 bases; junction bases outside the gene matches: 4. This CDR3 reads CSASLAGNNEQFF. CDR3 DNA (partial): TGCAGTGCTAGTCTAGCGGGGAATAATGAG.

In regard to this clone: The read ends 3 residues before the CDR3 terminus; that terminus is restored from the germline J gene. The chain carries TRBV5-6 and TRBJ2-7, with D tentatively TRBD1 (5 bases). The CDR3 is 14 residues long. From germline, CDR1 is SGHDT and CDR2 YYEEEE. V was cut by 1 base and J by 3 bases, with 11 bases left in between. CDR3 DNA (partial): TGTGCCAGCAGCTTGTTTGACAGATACTACGAG. Protein product: CASSLFDRYYE. The whole CDR3 region reads CASSLFDRYYEQYF.

On this clone itself: Read data end 3 residues before the CDR3 end; the end is taken from the germline J gene. The chain joins TRBV5-6 to TRBJ1-5; no reliable D call. The ends were cut back, 0 bases at V and 0 bases at J, with 4 bases in the middle. The CDR3 extends over 14 amino acids. The V gene's germline CDR1 is SGHDT and CDR2 YYEEEE. The covered CDR3 bases are TGTGCCAGCAGCTTGGACAGTAGCAATCAGCCC. Its translation is CASSLDSSNQP. The whole CDR3 protein is CASSLDSSNQPQHF.